These 20 T cell receptor beta chains were all obtained from the same sample, sequenced in a study of cytomegalovirus exposure and HLA in healthy donors. PCR primers comprised 60 Vbeta and 13 Jbeta primers. Assay: immunoSEQ multiplex PCR; the TCRdb copy retains only in-frame clones and omits some. The table lists 200,000 to 300,000 clones, about 81% of them singletons. Material: PBMCs. The origin of the receptors is a woman aged 40 to 50 in good health and CMV-seropositive.

The chain uses TRBV19 and TRBJ2-6; tentative D call: TRBD2 (6 bases). Germline V lookup: CDR1 LNHDA, CDR2 SQIVND (reference sequence). This CDR3 is 16 amino acids long. V lost 5 bases to trimming and J lost 2 bases, with 13 bases between them. CDR3 in amino acids: CASSPGGQAGANVLTF. Written as DNA, the CDR3 is TGTGCCAGTAGTCCCGGAGGGCAAGCTGGGGCCAACGTCCTGACTTTC.

This clone has only a few counts. The rearrangement uses TRBV27 and TRBJ1-4; the D is unclear. This CDR3 is built from 14 residues. The germline CDR1 and CDR2 sequences are MNHEY and SMNVEV (reference sequence). Trimming left V 6 bases short and J 3 bases short, with 11 bases between. This chain's CDR3 is CASSLSYANEKLFF. DNA for the CDR3: TGTGCCAGCAGCTTGAGTTACGCTAATGAAAAACTGTTTTTT. Full variable domain (rest looked up from reference TRBV27 and TRBJ1-4): EAQVTQNPRYLITVTGKKLTVTCSQNMNHEYMSWYRQDPGLGLRQIYYSMNVEVTDKGDVPEGYKVSRKEKRNFPLILESPSPNQTSLYFCASSLSYANEKLFFGSGTQLSVL.

The CDR3 reads CASSIGRGGYEQYF. The CDR3 bases are TGTGCCAGTAGTATTGGCAGGGGAGGGTACGAGCAGTACTTC. V gene TRBV19 combines with J gene TRBJ2-7, with D perhaps TRBD2 (7 bases). The germline V gene has CDR1 LNHDA and CDR2 SQIVND (reference sequence). V dropped 3 bases and J dropped 4 bases, with 13 bases sitting between them. The CDR3 consists of 14 residues.

The chain combines TRBV9 with TRBJ2-6; TRBD2 might be the D (7 bases). The CDR3 consists of 17 residues. Trimming removed 4 bases from V and 4 bases from J, with 18 bases in between. Germline V gene data show CDR1 as SGDLS and CDR2 as YYNGEE. The CDR3 DNA follows: TGTGCCAGCAGCCCGCAAGGGGGGGGATCCGGGGCCAACGTCCTGACTTTC. Translating it yields CASSPQGGGSGANVLTF.

The chain has TRBV5-1 and TRBJ1-2; TRBD1 matches at 9 bases. The CDR3 extends over 14 amino acids. The V and J ends lost 4 bases and 6 bases, in that order; junction bases with no gene match: 7. Germline CDR1 reads SGHRS; CDR2 reads YFSETQ. CDR3 sequence: CASSDTGGWDGYTF. The CDR3 coding sequence is TGCGCCAGCAGCGACACAGGGGGCTGGGATGGCTACACCTTC.

V and J are TRBV30 and TRBJ1-2, with 7 bases matching TRBD1. Germline V lookup: CDR1 GTSNPN, CDR2 SVGIG (reference sequence). The CDR3 runs 13 residues. With 0 bases clipped from V and 4 bases from J, the junction kept 2 bases outside the gene matches. The CDR3 loop is CAWSVQGRYGYTF. In DNA, the CDR3 is TGTGCCTGGAGTGTACAGGGGCGCTATGGCTACACCTTC.

This clone was seen a single time. The chain combines TRBV7-3 with TRBJ2-1; TRBD1 agrees at 7 bases. From germline, CDR1 is SGHTA and CDR2 FQGTGA. This CDR3 is 15 amino acids long. V shed 1 base, J shed 6 bases, and the junction held 6 bases outside the gene matches. CDR3 protein: CASSLRDSNFNEQFF. DNA of the CDR3: TGTGCCAGCAGCTTAAGGGACAGTAATTTCAATGAGCAGTTCTTC.

The CDR3 sequence is CASSFGQGSSYEQYF. CDR3 DNA: TGTGCCAGTAGTTTCGGACAGGGGAGCTCCTACGAGCAGTACTTC. The chain has TRBV19 and TRBJ2-7; 9 bases align to TRBD1. V lost 5 bases, J lost 0 bases, and 5 bases stayed unmatched. From germline, CDR1 is LNHDA and CDR2 SQIVND (reference sequence). This CDR3 spans 15 amino acids.

The chain employs TRBV7-3 and TRBJ2-1; the D gene is possibly TRBD2 (6 bases). The germline gives CDR1 SGHTA, CDR2 FQGTGA. The CDR3 contains 16 residues. Trimming pared 5 bases from V and 6 bases from J, leaving 20 bases between. CDR3 sequence: CASSQLAGGKLNEQFF. The CDR3 DNA sequence: TGTGCCAGCAGCCAACTGGCCGGCGGGAAACTCAATGAGCAGTTCTTC.

The chain couples TRBV21-1 to TRBJ2-7; the DNA was not used to check the table's D call, TRBD2. TRBV21-1 is listed as a pseudogene. This CDR3 is 20 amino acids long. This CDR3 reads CASTYILGGAPPFGSYEQYF. CDR3 sequence (DNA): TGTGCCAGCACCTATATCCTGGGAGGAGCCCCCCCCTTTGGGAGTTACGAGCAGTACTTC.

For the CDR3, the DNA is TGCAGCGTTGGGAATACAGAAATGAACACTGAAGCTTTCTTT. Its translation: CSVGNTEMNTEAFF. The V gene is TRBV29-1, the J gene TRBJ1-1; D gene unclear. Trimming took 4 bases from V and 0 from J, leaving 12 bases between them. CDR1 and CDR2 (germline): SQVTM, ANQGSEA. This CDR3 has 14 residues.

V gene TRBV2 combines with J gene TRBJ2-5; D might be TRBD1 (5 bases). The CDR3 runs to 17 residues. From germline, CDR1 is SNHLY and CDR2 FYNNEI. The V and J ends lost 6 bases and 4 bases respectively, with 24 bases between them. CDR3 in amino acids: CASSHKGYRVTGETQYF. CDR3 DNA: TGTGCCAGCAGCCACAAAGGTTACCGGGTCACAGGAGAGACCCAGTACTTC. Variable domain in full (rest from reference TRBV2 and TRBJ2-5): EPEVTQTPSHQVTQMGQEVILRCVPISNHLYFYWYRQILGQKVEFLVSFYNNEISEKSEIFDDQFSVERPDGSNFTLKIRSTKLEDSAMYFCASSHKGYRVTGETQYFGPGTRLLVL.

V usage is TRBV27 and J usage is TRBJ2-7; 13 bases map to TRBD2. The CDR3 sequence is 15 residues long. Looked up from germline, CDR1 is MNHEY and CDR2 is SMNVEV (reference sequence). The trim removed 6 bases at V and 5 bases at J, leaving 7 bases unmatched. The CDR3 DNA reads TGTGCCAGCAGCCTACTAGCGGGGGGGCGGAACGAGCAGTACTTC. Its protein is CASSLLAGGRNEQYF.

The V call is TRBV6-1, the J call TRBJ1-1; D is unresolved. The ends were cut back, 3 bases at V and 5 bases at J, with 13 bases in the middle. The CDR3 has 14 residues. The germline CDR1 and CDR2 sequences are MNHNS and SASEGT. Written as DNA, the CDR3 is TGTGCCAGCAGTGACCCCGGACGGGGAACTGAAGCTTTCTTT. Its protein is CASSDPGRGTEAFF.

The chain carries TRBV7-2 and TRBJ1-2, with TRBD1 as a possible D gene (6 bases). V lost 5 bases and J lost 5, with 12 bases in between. The CDR3 runs to 13 residues. CDR1 is SGHTA and CDR2 is FQGNSA in the germline V gene. The CDR3 sequence: CASSPETGYGYTF. CDR3 bases: TGTGCCAGCAGCCCAGAAACAGGGTATGGCTACACCTTC.

The chain is built from TRBV10-1 and TRBJ2-7, with 7 bases identical to TRBD2. The junction had 5 bases not matched to a gene; V was cut back by 0 bases and J by 6 bases. The length of the CDR3 is 14 residues. Germline V gives CDR1 WNHNN, CDR2 SYGVQD (reference sequence). The CDR3 region has the DNA TGCGCCAGCAGTGAGTCCCTTGGACTAGTCGAGCAGTACTTC. Its translation: CASSESLGLVEQYF.

This clone was seen only once. V gene TRBV5-4 combines with J gene TRBJ1-2; 9 positions agree with TRBD1. The CDR3 spans 15 residues. Germline V lookup: CDR1 SGHNT, CDR2 YYREEE (reference sequence). Trimming removed 5 bases from V and 5 bases from J; junction bases left unmatched: 10. In DNA, the CDR3 is TGTGCCAGCAGGCCCCGGGACAGGGAATCGTATGGCTACACCTTC. Translated: CASRPRDRESYGYTF.

The rearrangement links TRBV27 to TRBJ2-1; D is uncertain. In germline, CDR1 is MNHEY, CDR2 SMNVEV (reference sequence). V was shortened by 0 bases and J by 10 bases, with 10 bases between the two germline ends. The CDR3 sequence is 13 residues long. Here the CDR3 reads CASSLSRLGEQFF. The CDR3 DNA reads as TGTGCCAGCAGTTTATCCAGGCTTGGCGAGCAGTTCTTC.

The chain recombines TRBV9 with TRBJ2-7; maybe TRBD1 (5 bases). The germline V gene encodes CDR1 SGDLS and CDR2 YYNGEE. The CDR3 is made up of 15 amino acids. The germline V and J ends were trimmed by 0 bases and 2 bases, with 12 bases remaining between them. The DNA of the CDR3 is TGTGCCAGCAGCGTAGGGCCCCAGGGAACCTACGAGCAGTACTTC. Translating gives CASSVGPQGTYEQYF. Full variable domain (outside the CDR3, taken from reference TRBV9 and TRBJ2-7): DSGVTQTPKHLITATGQRVTLRCSPRSGDLSVYWYQQSLDQGLQFLIQYYNGEERAKGNILERFSAQQFPDLHSELNLSSLELGDSALYFCASSVGPQGTYEQYFGPGTRLTVT.

This chain links TRBV10-3 with TRBJ2-1; a weak D match, TRBD2 (5 bases). With 2 bases removed from V and 9 bases from J, the gap between germline ends came to 14 bases. Germline loops: CDR1 ENHRY, CDR2 SYGVKD. This CDR3 region has 14 residues. CDR3 nucleotides: TGTGCCATCAGTGAGCCCCGACTAATAAGTGAGCAGTTCTTC. It translates to CAISEPRLISEQFF.